These 2 T cell receptor beta chains originate from one sample sequenced in a study of chemoradiotherapy in HPV16-positive cancers. Clones were read by immunoSEQ multiplex PCR, and TCRdb kept only the in-frame ones, dropping some. The sample records some 34,000 clones, over 80% being singletons. The sequencing here drew on blood, taken from a patient who underwent chemoradiotherapy. The source of these receptors is a human donor with HPV-associated anogenital cancer.

The chain is built from TRBV6-5 and TRBJ2-2, with D unclear. CDR1 and CDR2 (germline): MNHEY, SVGAGI. The CDR3 spans 10 residues. The V end was cut by 6 bases, the J end by 7 bases, with 3 bases between. The CDR3 is CASRGGELFF. CDR3 bases: TGTGCCAGCAGGGGCGGGGAGCTGTTTTTT.

In its sample, this clone was seen once. This chain connects TRBV5-5 to TRBJ2-3, with 7 bases matching TRBD1. The CDR3 totals 16 residues. From germline, CDR1 is SGHKS and CDR2 YYEKEE (reference sequence). V dropped 3 bases and J dropped 4; count of bases not matched to a gene: 11. The CDR3: CASSWETGIPPDTQYF. The CDR3, as DNA: TGTGCCAGCAGCTGGGAGACAGGGATCCCCCCAGATACGCAGTATTTT.